The 21 T cell receptor beta chains below come from one sample, sequenced in a study of T cell responses to AZD1222 COVID-19 vaccine. Sequencing used immunoSEQ multiplex PCR; TCRdb keeps in-frame clones, though not all of them. The sample shows about 130,000 clones, over 70% of them seen only once. This specimen consisted of peripheral blood, obtained on day 0 of AZD1222 vaccination. All receptors derive from an adult in good health.

This clone was counted only a few times. The V gene is TRBV7-2, the J gene TRBJ1-1; the D is unclear. Germline CDR1 reads SGHTA; CDR2 reads FQGNSA. This CDR3 contains 15 residues. V was shortened by 2 bases and J by 5 bases, with 15 bases between the two germline ends. This chain's CDR3 is CASSLSSLLGTEAFF. The DNA for the CDR3 is TGTGCCAGCAGCTTAAGTTCGCTTCTCGGGACTGAAGCTTTCTTT.

The V and J genes are TRBV19 and TRBJ2-2, with D uncertain. The V end lost 4 bases, the J end lost 0 bases, and 6 bases lay between the germline ends. Germline V gene sequence: CDR1 LNHDA, CDR2 SQIVND (reference sequence). CDR3 size: 14 residues. CDR3 sequence: CASSNFPNTGELFF. DNA of the CDR3: TGTGCCAGTAGTAACTTCCCGAACACCGGGGAGCTGTTTTTT.

The V and J genes are TRBV19 and TRBJ1-2; 7 nucleotides line up with TRBD1. Germline assignment: CDR1 LNHDA and CDR2 SQIVND (reference sequence). This CDR3 is 15 amino acids long. V gave up 1 base and J gave up 4 bases; unmatched junction bases: 6. CDR3 residues: CASSIGDSVVYGYTF. Written as DNA, the CDR3 is TGTGCCAGTAGTATAGGGGACAGCGTTGTCTATGGCTACACCTTC.

The chain joins TRBV5-1 to TRBJ2-2; perhaps TRBD1 as D (6 bases). This CDR3 region has 16 residues. Germline V lookup: CDR1 SGHRS, CDR2 YFSETQ. Trimming removed 0 bases at V and 1 base at J, with 10 bases between. CDR3 nucleotides: TGCGCCAGCAGCTTGGAGGGGACACAGAACACCGGGGAGCTGTTTTTT. This translates into CASSLEGTQNTGELFF.

Only one count was recorded for this clone. The chain combines TRBV2 with TRBJ1-4; D ambiguous. Looked up from germline, CDR1 is SNHLY and CDR2 is FYNNEI. The CDR3 is made up of 15 amino acids. Trimming left V 9 bases short and J 4 bases short, with 18 bases between. The CDR3, as DNA: TGTGCCAGTCGTCGACTTGACAACATTAATGAAAAACTGTTTTTT. This sequence encodes CASRRLDNINEKLFF.

This clone was counted a single time. The V gene is TRBV3-1 (or the pseudogene TRBV3-2), the J gene TRBJ1-4; the match to TRBD1 covers 11 bases. With 5 bases clipped from V and 8 bases from J, the junction kept 10 bases outside the gene matches. Germline V gives CDR1 LGHDT, CDR2 YNNKEL (reference sequence). The CDR3 runs to 16 residues. The CDR3 sequence: CASSFHRTGGAEKLFF. The DNA of the CDR3 is TGTGCCAGCAGCTTTCACCGGACAGGGGGCGCAGAAAAACTGTTTTTT.

This chain uses TRBV27 with TRBJ2-2; maybe TRBD1 (7 bases). CDR1 MNHEY and CDR2 SMNVEV come from the germline V gene (reference sequence). The CDR3 is 16 residues long. Trimming took off 7 bases at V and 6 bases at J, with 21 bases between the two ends. DNA for the CDR3: TGTGCCAGCACCTTGAGGGGGGCAGGGGGTCCCGGGGAGCTGTTTTTT. Its translation is CASTLRGAGGPGELFF.

This clone appeared a single time. The chain combines TRBV28 with TRBJ2-1, with a possible D match to TRBD2 (5 bases). The V end lost 7 bases, the J end lost 4 bases, and 11 bases lay between the germline ends. The CDR3 covers 13 residues. The germline CDR1 and CDR2 sequences are MDHEN and SYDVKM. In DNA, the CDR3 is TGTGCCAGCACCCCCCCGGGGTACAATGAGCAGTTCTTC. It codes for CASTPPGYNEQFF. The whole variable domain, filled in from reference TRBV28 and TRBJ2-1, reads DVKVTQSSRYLVKRTGEKVFLECVQDMDHENMFWYRQDPGLGLRLIYFSYDVKMKEKGDIPEGYSVSREKKERFSLILESASTNQTSMYLCASTPPGYNEQFFGPGTRLTVL.

The chain combines TRBV3-1 (or the pseudogene TRBV3-2) with TRBJ1-6, with no clear D. Per the germline V gene, CDR1 is LGHDT and CDR2 is YNNKEL (reference sequence). V gave up 0 bases and J gave up 9 bases, with 15 bases separating them. This CDR3 is 16 amino acids long. Here the CDR3 DNA reads TGTGCCAGCAGCCAAGATTTCAGGACGGGTGGTTCACCCCTCCACTTT. Its protein is CASSQDFRTGGSPLHF.

The chain couples TRBV7-2 to TRBJ2-7; D ambiguous. Germline V CDR1 and CDR2: SGHTA, FQGNSA. V shed 0 bases and J shed 6 bases, with 9 bases lying between them. The CDR3 has 13 residues. The CDR3 region has the DNA TGTGCCAGCAGCTTAGCGGAAGGTCGCGAGCAGTACTTC. Encoded protein: CASSLAEGREQYF. The full variable domain, completed using reference TRBV7-2 and TRBJ2-7, is GAGVSQSPSNKVTEKGKDVELRCDPISGHTALYWYRQSLGQGLEFLIYFQGNSAPDKSGLPSDRFSAERTGGSVSTLTIQRTQQEDSAVYLCASSLAEGREQYFGPGTRLTVT.

This chain connects TRBV6-1 to TRBJ2-7; 9 bases fit TRBD1. The CDR3 runs to 15 residues. Trimming removed 3 bases from V and 5 bases from J; junction bases left unmatched: 8. The V gene's germline CDR1 is MNHNS and CDR2 SASEGT. The CDR3 DNA follows: TGTGCCAGCAGTGATCCCGGGACAGGGCGCGACGAGCAGTACTTC. Amino acid sequence: CASSDPGTGRDEQYF.

CDR3 nucleotide sequence: TGTGCCAGCAGCGTACCAGGGGGCGGAGGCGTTCAGTACTTC. Its translation is CASSVPGGGGVQYF. The chain joins TRBV7-2 to TRBJ2-4; 8 positions agree with TRBD1. J was trimmed by 11 bases and V by 5 bases; bases with no gene match: 11. The CDR3 loop spans 14 amino acids. Germline lookup yields CDR1 SGHTA and CDR2 FQGNSA. Full variable domain (missing parts from reference TRBV7-2 and TRBJ2-4): GAGVSQSPSNKVTEKGKDVELRCDPISGHTALYWYRQSLGQGLEFLIYFQGNSAPDKSGLPSDRFSAERTGGSVSTLTIQRTQQEDSAVYLCASSVPGGGGVQYFGAGTRLSVL.

This clone has only one observation. The chain employs TRBV2 and TRBJ1-2, with D perhaps TRBD1 (6 bases). Trimming took 5 bases from V and 7 from J, leaving 11 bases between them. CDR1 SNHLY and CDR2 FYNNEI come from the germline V gene. The CDR3 sequence is 12 residues long. CDR3 sequence: CASSTGLIGYTF. For the CDR3, the DNA is TGTGCCAGCAGTACAGGGTTAATTGGCTACACCTTC.

This chain joins TRBV11-2 and TRBJ2-7; 7 bases are a match to TRBD1. The V and J ends lost 1 base and 9 bases, in that order; junction bases with no gene match: 0. The CDR3 is made up of 11 amino acids. Germline assignment: CDR1 SGHAT and CDR2 FQNNGV. The CDR3 sequence is CASSLGQGQYF. DNA for the CDR3: TGTGCCAGCAGCTTAGGACAGGGGCAGTACTTC.

The chain carries TRBV14 and TRBJ1-3, with a possible D match to TRBD1 (5 bases). Germline values: CDR1 SGHDN, CDR2 FVKESK. This CDR3 comprises 15 residues. Deletions cut 3 bases from V and 0 bases from J, with 9 bases between. CDR3 nucleotides: TGTGCCAGCAGCCAGACAGTTATCTCTGGAAACACCATATATTTT. Its protein is CASSQTVISGNTIYF.

This chain connects TRBV18 to TRBJ2-7; 7 bases map to TRBD1. V gave up 4 bases and J gave up 3 bases; unmatched junction bases: 6. The CDR3 contains 14 residues. CDR1 is KGHSH, CDR2 LQKENI, per germline. DNA of the CDR3: TGTGCCAGCTCACTCTCCCGGGACAGCTACGAGCAGTACTTC. Its protein product is CASSLSRDSYEQYF.

Comment on this clone: At one of its ends the junction is not consistent with the germline gene, which may arise from a read error. The J gene is TRBJ1-5, the V gene TRBV12-3 or TRBV12-4, with D maybe TRBD1 (5 bases). CDR3 length: 12 residues. The CDR3 here is CASSLREGLWPF. The DNA of the CDR3 is TGTGCCAGCAGTTTAAGGGAGGGGCTCTGGCCTTTT.

This rearrangement joins TRBV3-1 (or the pseudogene TRBV3-2) to TRBJ2-7; D tentatively fits TRBD1 or TRBD2 (5 bases each). V was cut by 0 bases and J by 0 bases, with 9 bases left in between. The germline gives CDR1 LGHDT, CDR2 YNNKEL (reference sequence). This CDR3 is built from 15 residues. The CDR3 coding sequence is TGTGCCAGCAGCCAAGAACGGGACGGCTCCTACGAGCAGTACTTC. Its translation is CASSQERDGSYEQYF.

This sequence joins TRBV7-2 and TRBJ1-5; 7 bases align to TRBD1. The V segment lost 4 bases and the J segment 2 bases; nucleotides outside the gene matches: 2. The CDR3 covers 14 residues. CDR1 and CDR2 from the germline V gene are SGHTA and FQGNSA. The CDR3 region is CASSYQGGNQPQHF. The CDR3 nucleotides read TGTGCCAGCAGCTACCAGGGGGGCAATCAGCCCCAGCATTTT.

The rearrangement links TRBV6-5 to TRBJ2-1; D is possibly TRBD1 (5 bases). The CDR3 contains 12 residues. Between the trimmed V and J ends, which lost 2 bases and 7 bases, there was a span of 6 bases. Germline assignment: CDR1 MNHEY and CDR2 SVGAGI. This CDR3 is CASSYRGNEQFF. CDR3 nucleotide sequence: TGTGCCAGCAGTTACAGGGGTAATGAGCAGTTCTTC.

The chain links TRBV29-1 to TRBJ2-1, with 7 bases aligning to TRBD2. CDR1 SQVTM and CDR2 ANQGSEA come from the germline V gene. This CDR3 has 13 residues. The CDR3 here is CSAGVAPYNEQFF. In nucleotides, the CDR3 is TGCAGTGCGGGAGTAGCGCCCTACAATGAGCAGTTCTTC.